The 4 T cell receptor beta chains in this list originate from one sample, sequenced in a study of cytomegalovirus exposure and HLA in healthy donors. Assay: immunoSEQ multiplex PCR; the TCRdb copy retains only in-frame clones and omits some. This table holds 150,000 to 200,000 clones, around 85% found once. Sample: PBMCs. The receptors shown here come from a man between 18 and 35 years old in good health and CMV-seropositive.

The V and J genes are TRBV5-1 and TRBJ2-3, with TRBD2 matching 8 bases. The CDR3 runs to 14 residues. J gave up 2 bases and V 3 bases, and 2 bases lay outside the gene matches. Looked up from germline, CDR1 is SGHRS and CDR2 is YFSETQ. The CDR3 sequence: CASSSGGPTDTQYF. The CDR3 DNA sequence: TGCGCCAGCAGCTCGGGAGGGCCCACAGATACGCAGTATTTT. The whole variable domain, filled in from reference TRBV5-1 and TRBJ2-3, reads KAGVTQTPRYLIKTRGQQVTLSCSPISGHRSVSWYQQTPGQGLQFLFEYFSETQRNKGNFPGRFSGRQFSNSRSEMNVSTLELGDSALYLCASSSGGPTDTQYFGPGTRLTVL.

J is TRBJ2-2 and V is TRBV27; TRBD1 matches 8 bases. J lost 2 bases, V lost 6 bases, and 5 bases had no gene match. Germline V CDR1 and CDR2: MNHEY, SMNVEV (reference sequence). CDR3 length equals 15 residues. CDR3 loop: CASRGGQVNTGELFF. The CDR3 region has the DNA TGTGCCAGCAGGGGGGGACAGGTCAACACCGGGGAGCTGTTTTTT.

The chain combines TRBV11-2 with TRBJ2-5, with a tentative D call TRBD2 (5 bases). Trimming left V 4 bases short and J 2 bases short, with 8 bases between. The length of the CDR3 is 13 residues. CDR1 SGHAT and CDR2 FQNNGV come from the germline V gene. The CDR3 protein is CASSSGFQETQYF. In DNA form, the CDR3 reads TGTGCCAGCAGCTCGGGATTTCAAGAGACCCAGTACTTC.

The chain links TRBV4-2 to TRBJ1-2; D not resolved. The V gene's germline CDR1 is LGHNA and CDR2 YNFKEQ. The CDR3 runs to 11 residues. Trimming shortened V by 4 bases and J by 7 bases, and 7 bases separated the two germline ends. The CDR3 sequence is CASSLEGGYTF. The DNA for the CDR3 is TGTGCCAGCAGCCTGGAGGGTGGCTACACCTTC.